The sequence of this T cell receptor beta chain was determined in a study of T cells in Graves' hyperthyroidism and ophthalmopathy. From RNA transcripts, TCR beta CDR3 regions were amplified. Using the HTBI primer set, a first-round RT-PCR was run on the TCR CDR3. TCRdb re-called the multiplex PCR reads with MiXCR, one entry per CDR3 protein. The sample comprises hundreds of thousands of distinct CDR3 sequences, roughly 17% of which are singletons, and 3% to 4.5% rests with the top ten. This clonotype was recorded at least ten times. The CDR3 loop spans 14 amino acids. The V gene's germline CDR1 is MDHEN and CDR2 SYDVKM. Trimming cost V 5 bases and J 3 bases, with 14 bases left between them. Clinical symptoms, serum thyroxine, TRAb, thyroid ultrasound and orbital computed tomography informed diagnoses. The PBMCs were taken from about 9.7 ml of fresh peripheral blood.

The material sequenced was blood. This receptor was identified in a woman aged 25 to 39 with Graves' hyperthyroidism. The chain carries TRBV28 and TRBJ2-7; no firm D call. The CDR3 sequence is CASSILGVGYEQYF. In DNA form, the CDR3 reads TGTGCCAGCAGTATCCTAGGAGTCGGCTACGAGCAGTACTTC.